The rows below give T cell receptor beta chains drawn from one sample of a study of glioma-infiltrating T cells after dendritic cell vaccination. Method: immunoSEQ multiplex PCR; TCRdb's copy keeps in-frame clones and lacks some. Seen here are 85,000 to 100,000 clones, 85% observed once, and the top ten hold around 9.3%. This specimen was blood, taken after dendritic cell vaccination. The receptors here all came from a human donor with glioblastoma. The CDR3 runs from the conserved cysteine through the conserved F or W. Each record gives: D gene, V gene, clone size, CDR3 length, J gene, CDR3 protein, CDR3 DNA. A D gene is named only where the DNA matches it firmly. Clone size is given for some rows only: seen once, a few or many times, or a class if the clone is expanded.

NA	TRBV11-3	NA	14	TRBJ2-1	CASSFGGRGYEQFF	TGTGCCAGCAGCTTTGGCGGCAGGGGCTATGAGCAGTTCTTC
NA	TRBV27	NA	14	TRBJ1-4	CASSLTATNEKLFF	TGTGCCAGCAGTTTAACAGCAACTAATGAAAAACTGTTTTTT
TRBD2	TRBV30	NA	12	TRBJ2-1	CAWSVLANEQFF	TGTGCCTGGAGTGTACTAGCGAATGAGCAGTTCTTC
TRBD2	TRBV5-6	NA	18	TRBJ2-1	CASSFLLSSGGTYNEQFF	TGTGCCAGCAGCTTTTTATTATCTAGCGGGGGAACTTACAATGAGCAGTTCTTC
TRBD1	TRBV9	NA	16	TRBJ1-6	CASSVTLGTANSPLHF	TGTGCCAGCAGCGTAACCCTTGGGACAGCCAACTCACCCCTCCACTTT
TRBD1	TRBV7-9	NA	19	TRBJ2-4	CASSTGQGGLIVAKNIQYF	TGTGCCAGCAGCACCGGACAGGGAGGTTTGATAGTCGCCAAAAACATTCAGTACTTC
TRBD1	TRBV5-1	once	14	TRBJ2-3	CASSTTGIADTQYF	TGCGCCAGCAGCACGACAGGGATCGCAGATACGCAGTATTTT
NA	TRBV28	NA	14	TRBJ2-7	CASSPFGYSYEQYF	TGTGCCAGCAGTCCCTTCGGGTACTCCTACGAGCAGTACTTC
TRBD2	TRBV29-1	NA	18	TRBJ2-1	CSVVRGTSGRARYNEQFF	TGCAGCGTAGTACGCGGGACTAGCGGGAGGGCCCGTTACAATGAGCAGTTCTTC
TRBD2	TRBV7-6	NA	15	TRBJ2-7	CASTQNSGSSYEQYF	TGTGCCAGCACACAGAATAGCGGGAGCTCCTACGAGCAGTACTTC
NA	TRBV21-1	NA	16	TRBJ2-1	CASSNYRQGGNNEQFF	TGTGCCAGCAGCAATTATCGCCAGGGGGGCAACAATGAGCAGTTCTTC
TRBD1	TRBV2	NA	16	TRBJ1-5	CASRSGGTALNQPQHF	TGTGCCAGCAGATCGGGTGGGACAGCCCTCAATCAGCCCCAGCATTTT
NA	TRBV28	NA	10	TRBJ1-2	CASGSFGYTF	TGTGCCAGCGGGAGTTTTGGCTACACCTTC
NA	TRBV27	NA	15	TRBJ2-1	CASSRQVGPWNEQFF	TGTGCCAGCAGTCGCCAGGTAGGCCCTTGGAATGAGCAGTTCTTC
NA	TRBV4-2	NA	14	TRBJ1-3	CASRQGYTGNTIYF	TGTGCCAGCAGGCAGGGATATACTGGAAACACCATATATTTT
TRBD1	TRBV11-2	NA	14	TRBJ2-4	CASSLTGGMSIQYF	TGTGCCAGCAGCCTGACAGGGGGAATGAGCATTCAGTACTTC
NA	TRBV2	NA	16	TRBJ1-5	CASSDRGGVGNQPQHF	TGTGCCAGCAGTGACCGGGGGGGGGTCGGGAATCAGCCCCAGCATTTT
TRBD2	TRBV6-5	NA	14	TRBJ2-7	CASSYSTGGYEQYF	TGTGCCAGCAGTTACTCGACGGGGGGGTACGAGCAGTACTTC
NA	TRBV7-3	NA	16	TRBJ2-3	CASSLKPGLGTDTQYF	TGTGCCAGCAGCTTAAAACCGGGATTGGGCACAGATACGCAGTATTTT
TRBD1	TRBV4-3	NA	16	TRBJ2-1	CASSQDGTGVYNEQFF	TGCGCCAGCAGCCAAGATGGGACAGGGGTCTACAATGAGCAGTTCTTC
NA	TRBV7-9	few	14	TRBJ1-6	CASSLEQFNSPLHF	TGTGCCAGCAGCTTAGAACAGTTTAATTCACCCCTCCACTTT
NA	TRBV6-5	NA	15	TRBJ1-2	CASSYTGWANYGYTF	TGTGCCAGCAGTTACACGGGATGGGCTAACTATGGCTACACCTTC
TRBD1	TRBV7-3	NA	14	TRBJ1-1	CASSLQGAQTEAFF	TGTGCCAGCAGCCTACAGGGGGCGCAAACTGAAGCTTTCTTT
NA	TRBV15	NA	15	TRBJ2-3	CATSRERGLTDTQYF	TGTGCCACCAGCAGAGAAAGGGGCCTCACAGATACGCAGTATTTT
NA	TRBV6-6	NA	15	TRBJ2-1	CASSSELGGGNEQFF	TGTGCCAGCAGTTCTGAACTAGGTGGGGGGAATGAGCAGTTCTTC
TRBD1	TRBV6-5	NA	15	TRBJ2-7	CASSYDRGMNYEQYF	TGTGCCAGCAGTTACGACAGGGGGATGAACTACGAGCAGTACTTC
NA	TRBV27	NA	14	TRBJ1-5	CASSLGAAYQPQHF	TGTGCCAGCAGTTTAGGGGCAGCTTATCAGCCCCAGCATTTT
NA	TRBV27	NA	14	TRBJ2-5	CASSPGGRLETQYF	TGTGCCAGCTCGCCTGGAGGGAGGCTAGAGACCCAGTACTTC
TRBD2	TRBV28	NA	20	TRBJ2-1	CASSLTVVRDPSGRHNEQFF	TGTGCCAGCAGTTTGACGGTTGTCAGGGACCCGAGCGGGAGACACAATGAGCAGTTCTTC
NA	TRBV18	NA	14	TRBJ1-1	CASSPRGGNTEAFF	TGTGCCAGCTCACCGCGCGGGGGGAACACTGAAGCTTTCTTT
TRBD2	TRBV19	NA	17	TRBJ2-5	CASNPGLAGGPRETQYF	TGTGCCAGTAATCCGGGACTAGCGGGAGGGCCTCGTGAGACCCAGTACTTC
TRBD2	TRBV7-9	NA	15	TRBJ2-1	CASSGGTSGSNEQFF	TGTGCCAGCAGCGGCGGGACTAGCGGGAGCAATGAGCAGTTCTTC
NA	TRBV19	few	15	TRBJ2-2	CASSIQGGLTGELFF	TGTGCCAGTAGTATTCAGGGGGGACTCACCGGGGAGCTGTTTTTT
TRBD1	TRBV5-1	NA	15	TRBJ1-2	CASSLGRGQGDGYTF	TGCGCCAGCAGCTTGGGGAGAGGTCAGGGGGATGGCTACACCTTC
TRBD2	TRBV11-2	NA	14	TRBJ2-7	CASSRSGIEVEQYF	TGTGCCAGCAGCCGGAGCGGGATTGAGGTCGAGCAGTACTTC
NA	TRBV7-6	NA	14	TRBJ2-3	CASSLDRHTDTQYF	TGTGCCAGCAGCTTAGACAGACACACAGATACGCAGTATTTT
TRBD1	TRBV7-9	NA	15	TRBJ2-5	CASSRRTGEMETQYF	TGTGCCAGCAGCCGCAGGACAGGGGAGATGGAGACCCAGTACTTC
NA	TRBV6-1	NA	14	TRBJ1-5	CASRQTGSNQPQHF	TGTGCCAGCAGGCAGACGGGTAGCAATCAGCCCCAGCATTTT
NA	TRBV7-9	few	13	TRBJ1-1	CASSLVQGRKAFF	TGTGCCAGCAGCTTAGTCCAGGGCCGTAAAGCTTTCTTT
NA	TRBV20-1	NA	10	TRBJ2-1	CSARANEQFF	TGCAGTGCTAGGGCCAATGAGCAGTTCTTC
NA	TRBV7-2	few	15	TRBJ2-7	CASSSHGAGYYEQYF	TGTGCCAGCAGCTCTCATGGGGCGGGATACTACGAGCAGTACTTC
NA	TRBV5-1	NA	15	TRBJ1-4	CASSWGLSGGEKLFF	TGCGCCAGCAGCTGGGGACTTTCCGGAGGCGAAAAACTGTTTTTT
NA	TRBV27	NA	14	TRBJ1-1	CASSLLGSGREAFF	TGTGCCAGCAGTTTATTGGGAAGCGGAAGGGAAGCTTTCTTT
TRBD1	TRBV14	NA	12	TRBJ2-7	CASSLDRFEQYF	TGTGCCAGCAGCCTGGACAGGTTCGAGCAGTACTTC
TRBD1	TRBV19	NA	13	TRBJ2-1	CASSITGTGWQFF	TGTGCCAGTAGTATTACTGGGACAGGGTGGCAGTTCTTC
NA	TRBV5-8	NA	15	TRBJ1-4	CASSRGGATNEKLFF	TGTGCCAGCAGCCGCGGAGGAGCAACTAATGAAAAACTGTTTTTT
TRBD1	TRBV10-3	NA	14	TRBJ2-5	CAISGVTGVETQYF	TGTGCCATCAGTGGGGTGACAGGGGTAGAGACCCAGTACTTC
NA	TRBV6-5	NA	14	TRBJ1-2	CASSFGNTNYGYTF	TGTGCCAGCAGTTTCGGGAATACTAACTATGGCTACACCTTC
NA	TRBV6-4	NA	13	TRBJ2-1	CASSPGATNEQFF	TGTGCCAGCAGTCCAGGGGCGACAAATGAGCAGTTCTTC
NA	TRBV5-1	NA	17	TRBJ2-6	CASSLSAGFSGANVLTF	TGCGCCAGCAGCTTGTCCGCAGGATTCTCTGGGGCCAACGTCCTGACTTTC
TRBD2	TRBV5-1	NA	18	TRBJ2-3	CASSLEFGGARLQDTQYF	TGCGCCAGCAGCTTGGAGTTCGGGGGGGCTAGGCTCCAAGATACGCAGTATTTT
TRBD1	TRBV19	NA	15	TRBJ2-7	CASSKTGASGDEQYF	TGTGCCAGTAGTAAGACAGGGGCCTCGGGAGACGAGCAGTACTTC
NA	TRBV7-9	NA	15	TRBJ2-7	CASSSSRVETYEQYF	TGTGCCAGCAGCTCAAGCAGGGTCGAAACCTACGAGCAGTACTTC
TRBD1	TRBV5-6	NA	17	TRBJ1-6	CASSTATGLDYNSPLHF	TGTGCCAGCAGCACAGCGACAGGGCTTGACTATAATTCACCCCTCCACTTT
TRBD1	TRBV6-6	NA	13	TRBJ1-2	CASSSDRDYGYTF	TGTGCCAGCAGTTCGGACAGGGACTATGGCTACACCTTC
NA	TRBV13	NA	12	TRBJ1-1	CASSQEGTEAFF	TGTGCCAGCAGCCAGGAAGGAACTGAAGCTTTCTTT
TRBD1	TRBV6-1	few	13	TRBJ1-2	CASHRQGTYGYTF	TGTGCCAGTCATAGACAGGGTACCTATGGCTACACCTTC
TRBD2	TRBV27	NA	16	TRBJ2-7	CASRPLGLAGNYEQYF	TGTGCCAGCAGACCCCTAGGACTAGCGGGAAATTACGAGCAGTACTTC